These 18 T cell receptor beta chains share one sample of origin, sequenced in a study of beta chain features in type 1 diabetes. All of the isolated RNA was reverse transcribed, so expressed TCRB transcripts were sequenced. Repertoires were generated with immunoSEQ multiplex PCR, while TCRdb's copy carries only in-frame clones and drops some. The sample carries some 270,000 clones, 7.5% to 9.5% recorded once. Sample: central memory CD4+ T cells from blood. All receptors derive from a woman aged 18-29 years in good health.

The genes are TRBV7-2 and TRBJ2-2; 11 bases agree with TRBD2. Germline V lookup: CDR1 SGHTA, CDR2 FQGNSA. The junction had 5 bases not matched to a gene; V was cut back by 4 bases and J by 10 bases. This CDR3 has 14 amino acids. DNA of the CDR3: TGTGCCAGCAGCTCCGGACTAGCGGGCGCGGAGCTGTTTTTT. This codes for CASSSGLAGAELFF.

This clone was seen many times. Here the CDR3 reads CASTLNYGYTF. Here the CDR3 DNA reads TGTGCCAGCACCCTCAACTATGGCTACACCTTC. The chain couples TRBV7-9 to TRBJ1-2; no reliable D call. The CDR3 loop spans 11 amino acids. V shed 7 bases and J shed 2 bases, with 5 bases lying between them. Germline V gene sequence: CDR1 SEHNR, CDR2 FQNEAQ (reference sequence).

This chain joins TRBV4-3 and TRBJ2-5, with D possibly being TRBD1 or TRBD2 (6 bases each). This CDR3 contains 14 residues. Between the trimmed V and J ends, which lost 4 bases and 5 bases, there was a span of 14 bases. Looked up from germline, CDR1 is LGHNA and CDR2 is YSLEER. CDR3 in amino acids: CASSPEGDWETQYF. The CDR3 region has the DNA TGCGCCAGCAGCCCCGAGGGGGACTGGGAGACCCAGTACTTC.

About this clone itself: This CDR3 is also generated by other DNA sequences in the sample. The chain recombines TRBV30 with TRBJ1-5; D perhaps matches TRBD1 (5 bases). The CDR3 covers 14 residues. Trimming shortened V by 0 bases and J by 6 bases, and 12 bases separated the two germline ends. CDR1 and CDR2 (germline): GTSNPN, SVGIG (reference sequence). The CDR3 sequence: CAWSVSGQGQPQHF. CDR3 coding DNA: TGTGCCTGGAGTGTATCGGGTCAGGGTCAGCCCCAGCATTTT.

In its sample, this clone was seen a few times. The rearrangement joins TRBV5-6 to TRBJ1-2, with D hard to call. CDR3 size: 11 residues. Germline lookup yields CDR1 SGHDT and CDR2 YYEEEE. The V and J ends lost 3 bases and 8 bases respectively, with 8 bases between them. The CDR3 sequence: CASSSGLGYTF. In DNA, the CDR3 is TGTGCCAGCAGCTCTGGGCTCGGCTACACCTTC.

This clone has more than one count but fewer than ten. V usage is TRBV18 and J usage is TRBJ2-7; no definite D call. Germline assignment: CDR1 KGHSH and CDR2 LQKENI. V dropped 4 bases and J dropped 6 bases, with 10 bases sitting between them. The CDR3 has 12 residues. DNA for the CDR3: TGTGCCAGCTCACTCGAAGTTGGCGAGCAGTACTTC. It encodes CASSLEVGEQYF.

There are a few counts of this clone. The gene calls are TRBV27 and TRBJ1-4; 8 nucleotides line up with TRBD1. The CDR3 extends over 16 amino acids. Germline V gene data show CDR1 as MNHEY and CDR2 as SMNVEV (reference sequence). With 0 bases clipped from V and 5 bases from J, the junction kept 5 bases outside the gene matches. CDR3 nucleotide sequence: TGTGCCAGCAGTTTATCCCGGACAGGGTGGAATGAAAAACTGTTTTTT. This encodes CASSLSRTGWNEKLFF.

This clone was observed a few times. J is TRBJ2-6 and V is TRBV5-1, with a possible D match to TRBD1 (5 bases). V lost 1 base to trimming and J lost 1 base, with 18 bases between them. This CDR3 is built from 19 residues. The germline V gene encodes CDR1 SGHRS and CDR2 YFSETQ. The CDR3 protein is CASSLNTPRQPSGANVLTF. As DNA, the CDR3 is TGCGCCAGCAGCTTGAACACTCCGAGACAGCCGTCTGGGGCCAACGTCCTGACTTTC.

The chain carries TRBV15 and TRBJ1-2, with 11 bases identical to TRBD1. Germline-derived CDR1 and CDR2 are LNHNV and YYDKDF (reference sequence). The junction had 6 bases not matched to a gene; V was cut back by 5 bases and J by 4 bases. This CDR3 has 15 amino acids. The CDR3 coding sequence is TGTGCCACCAGCCGCCGGGACAGGGGGTCCTATGGCTACACCTTC. As protein: CATSRRDRGSYGYTF.

V and J are TRBV29-1 and TRBJ2-1, with 9 positions matching TRBD2. V trimming: 4 bases; J trimming: 8 bases; junction bases outside the gene matches: 12. CDR3 length: 15 residues. Germline V gives CDR1 SQVTM, CDR2 ANQGSEA. CDR3 sequence: CSVAGVFSGSDEQFF. In DNA form, the CDR3 reads TGCAGCGTTGCGGGGGTTTTTAGCGGGAGTGATGAGCAGTTCTTC.

The V and J genes are TRBV6-1 and TRBJ2-7; maybe TRBD1 (6 bases). The CDR3 sequence is 12 residues long. Trimming took off 8 bases at V and 2 bases at J, with 10 bases between the two ends. Germline V gives CDR1 MNHNS, CDR2 SASEGT. For the CDR3, the DNA is TGTGCCAGCGGCGACAGGCCCTACGAGCAGTACGTC. This sequence encodes CASGDRPYEQYV.

This clone was observed many times. This sequence joins TRBV7-2 and TRBJ1-2; 7 nucleotides agree with TRBD1. The junction had 1 base not matched to a gene; V was cut back by 5 bases and J by 4 bases. Germline values: CDR1 SGHTA, CDR2 FQGNSA. The CDR3 spans 12 residues. CDR3 sequence (DNA): TGTGCCAGCAGCCGGGACAGCTATGGCTACACCTTC. It translates to CASSRDSYGYTF.

The J gene is TRBJ2-1, the V gene TRBV2; 11 nucleotides match TRBD1. This CDR3 has 15 amino acids. J gave up 8 bases and V 5 bases, and 8 bases lay outside the gene matches. CDR1 SNHLY and CDR2 FYNNEI come from the germline V gene. The CDR3 bases are TGTGCCAGCAGTAACCGGGACAGGGGGAGGGATGAGCAGTTCTTC. Its translation: CASSNRDRGRDEQFF.

V is TRBV7-2 and J is TRBJ2-7; D gene unclear. V was cut by 5 bases and J by 2 bases, with 4 bases left in between. The CDR3 totals 11 residues. Germline V gene lookup returns CDR1 SGHTA and CDR2 FQGNSA. Written as DNA, the CDR3 is TGTGCCAGCAGCGCAACCTACGAGCAGTACTTC. It yields the protein CASSATYEQYF.

This chain joins TRBV30 and TRBJ2-3; D might be TRBD1 (6 bases). Looked up from germline, CDR1 is GTSNPN and CDR2 is SVGIG (reference sequence). The CDR3 has 13 residues. V lost 2 bases to trimming and J lost 3 bases, with 9 bases between them. CDR3 bases: TGTGCCTGGAGTCACAGGGTTACAGATACGCAGTATTTT. This codes for CAWSHRVTDTQYF.

This clone has a handful of counts. The CDR3 spells CASSGRMGYTF. As DNA, the CDR3 is TGTGCCAGCAGTGGGCGTATGGGCTACACCTTC. The chain links TRBV28 to TRBJ1-2, with unresolved D. V gave up 5 bases and J gave up 8 bases, with 9 bases separating them. The CDR3 spans 11 residues. Germline values: CDR1 MDHEN, CDR2 SYDVKM.

Points on this clone: The sample has other DNA sequences that encode this CDR3 too. This rearrangement joins TRBV2 to TRBJ1-1; D is unclear. From germline, CDR1 is SNHLY and CDR2 FYNNEI. The CDR3 covers 13 residues. Trimming shortened V by 5 bases and J by 1 base, and 8 bases separated the two germline ends. DNA for the CDR3: TGTGCCAGCAGTCTCGGGCCGAACACTGAAGCTTTCTTT. It codes for CASSLGPNTEAFF.

The J gene is TRBJ2-3, the V gene TRBV5-6; D remains ambiguous. V was clipped by 0 bases and J by 2 bases, with 7 bases between them. Germline CDR1 and CDR2: SGHDT and YYEEEE. This CDR3 is built from 14 residues. CDR3 DNA sequence: TGTGCCAGCAGCTTGGGTGTAGTCACAGATACGCAGTATTTT. It encodes CASSLGVVTDTQYF.